This T cell receptor (beta chain) was identified in a study of blood T cell repertoires in COVID-19. The ends lost 6 bases at V and 6 bases at J; junction bases unmatched: 1. Germline V gene data show CDR1 as ENHRY and CDR2 as SYGVKD. The CDR3 loop spans 13 amino acids. This table comes from immunoSEQ multiplex PCR, and its TCRdb copy is limited to in-frame clones, with some not included. The repertoire holds approximately 240,000 clones, with about 90% as singletons. Sequenced material: PBMCs or T cells enriched from blood (not recorded which). The receptor was isolated from a woman aged 18-29 years who had recovered from COVID-19. The chain combines TRBV10-3 with TRBJ1-4, with 10 bases aligning to TRBD1. In DNA form, the CDR3 reads TGTGCCATCAGGGGGACAGGGGATGAAAAACTGTTTTTT. Translation: CAIRGTGDEKLFF.